Listed below are T cell receptor beta chains from one sample, sequenced in a study of identical twins. TCRdb re-called the 5' RACE reads with MiXCR, one entry per CDR3 protein. The table has about 720,000 distinct CDR3 sequences, around a sixth seen once; the top ten hold about 12%. These data are also associated with another study on T cells expressing NK-cell markers.

Sample: PBMCs. The receptors originated from a woman between 18 and 30 years old in good health. The CDR3 runs from the conserved cysteine through the conserved F or W. Each record gives: D gene, V gene, clone size, CDR3 length, J gene, CDR3 DNA, CDR3 protein. The D gene is left open where the match is weak. The size field is filled for only some rows; it gives once, few, many or a size class.

>.|TRBV6-1|.|14|TRBJ2-5
TGTGCCAGCAGTGGACGCGCCTTACAAGAGACCCAGTACTTC
CASSGRALQETQYF
>TRBD2|TRBV4-1|.|14|TRBJ2-1
TGCGCCAGCAGCCGGGGGGGGGTAGGAGGCGAGCAGTTCTTC
CASSRGGVGGEQFF
>.|TRBV7-6|few|17|TRBJ2-5
TGTGCCAGCAGCTTAGCGCGATGGCAGGACCTCCAAGAGACCCAGTACTTC
CASSLARWQDLQETQYF
>TRBD2|TRBV3-1|.|17|TRBJ2-1
TGTGCCAGCAGCCGCATAGGGAGCGGGAGGTCCTACAATGAGCAGTTCTTC
CASSRIGSGRSYNEQFF
>.|TRBV29-1|few|13|TRBJ2-3
TGCAGCGTTGATCTACAGTGGTCAGATACGCAGTATTTT
CSVDLQWSDTQYF
>.|TRBV20-1|.|12|TRBJ1-2
TGCAGTGCTCCGACAGGATTCTATGGCTACACCTTC
CSAPTGFYGYTF
>.|TRBV7-2|.|17|TRBJ1-2
TGTGCCAGCAGCTTAGCGGGTCCGGGGTTTTCTAACTATGGCTACACCTTC
CASSLAGPGFSNYGYTF
>TRBD1|TRBV20-1|.|15|TRBJ2-6
TGCAGTGCTAGCTTACAGGGGGCTGGGGCCAACGTCCTGACTTTC
CSASLQGAGANVLTF
>.|TRBV6-2/TRBV6-3|.|14|TRBJ2-1
TGTGCCAGCAGTTACGTACGCCCAGGCAATGAGCAGTTCTTC
CASSYVRPGNEQFF
>.|TRBV20-1|few|12|TRBJ2-7
TGCAGTGCTAGAGGCTCGGCCTACGAGCAGTACTTC
CSARGSAYEQYF
>TRBD2|TRBV20-1|.|15|TRBJ2-1
TGCAGTGCTAGGGAAACTAGCGACTCCTACAATGAGCAGTTCTTC
CSARETSDSYNEQFF
>.|TRBV7-2|many|15|TRBJ1-1
TGTGCCAGCAGCTTAGGGGTCTGGGGAGGGACTGAAGCTTTCTTT
CASSLGVWGGTEAFF
>.|TRBV5-6|.|13|TRBJ1-1
TGTGCCAGTTCGACAGGATGGGGAACTGAAGCTTTCTTT
CASSTGWGTEAFF
>.|TRBV5-5|.|14|TRBJ2-7
TGTGCCAGCAGCTTCGTGGACAGCTCCTACGAGCAGTACTTC
CASSFVDSSYEQYF
>.|TRBV10-1|few|14|TRBJ2-3
TGCGCCAGCAGTGAGGTGCGGGGCACAGATACGCAGTATTTT
CASSEVRGTDTQYF
>.|TRBV20-1|few|14|TRBJ2-1
TGCAGTGCTCCCGAGACCGTCTCCTACAATGAGCAGTTCTTC
CSAPETVSYNEQFF
>TRBD2|TRBV5-1|few|15|TRBJ2-1
TGCGCCAGCAGCCCGAGCGGGGGGGCCAGGGTTGAGCAGTTCTTC
CASSPSGGARVEQFF
>TRBD2|TRBV9|few|15|TRBJ2-5
TGTGCCAGCAGCGTCCAAGGGACTAGCGGAGAGACCCAGTACTTC
CASSVQGTSGETQYF
>TRBD2|TRBV7-2|few|16|TRBJ2-3
TGTGCCAGCAGCCCCGCCGGGACTAGACCCACAGATACGCAGTATTTT
CASSPAGTRPTDTQYF
>.|TRBV20-1|few|13|TRBJ1-2
TGCAGTGCTAGAGACGGGGTCGGCTATGGCTACACCTTC
CSARDGVGYGYTF
>.|TRBV30|.|15|TRBJ1-2
TGTGCCTGGACCCTGGGTGGAGGCCCCTCGCCTGGCTACACCTTC
CAWTLGGGPSPGYTF
>.|TRBV12-3/TRBV12-4|.|18|TRBJ2-2
TGTGCCAGCAGTTTACTCTTGACCCCACGCGGGGACACCGGGGAGCTGTTTTTT
CASSLLLTPRGDTGELFF
>.|TRBV12-3/TRBV12-4|many|13|TRBJ2-4
TGTGCCAGCAGTTATGGTATGGGCCGGGTTGCGTACTTC
CASSYGMGRVAYF
>TRBD2|TRBV15|.|13|TRBJ2-1
TGTGCCACCAGCACCCGACTAGCAAATGAGCAGTTCTTC
CATSTRLANEQFF
>.|TRBV5-1|few|16|TRBJ1-1
TGCGCCAGCAGCTTCCAACGGGCCGGGGTGGGAACTGAAGCTTTCTTT
CASSFQRAGVGTEAFF
>.|TRBV5-6|few|16|TRBJ2-1
TGTGCCAGCAGCCCTGACCCCCGGAGCTCCTACAATGAGCAGTTCTTC
CASSPDPRSSYNEQFF
>.|TRBV6-5|few|12|TRBJ1-1
TGTGCCAGCAGGAACAGGGTCACTGAAGCTTTCTTT
CASRNRVTEAFF
>TRBD1|TRBV12-3/TRBV12-4|.|15|TRBJ1-2
TGTGCCAGCAGCGACCGGGACAGGGAAACGCAGGGCTACACCTTC
CASSDRDRETQGYTF
>.|TRBV3-1|.|13|TRBJ2-2
TGTGCCAGCAGCCAAGAAGTCCCCGGGGAGCTGTTTTTT
CASSQEVPGELFF
>.|TRBV12-3/TRBV12-4|many|16|TRBJ1-1
TGTGCCAGCACTCCCAACTCGCCATTACGGAACACTGAAGCTTTCTTT
CASTPNSPLRNTEAFF
>TRBD1|TRBV6-5|.|15|TRBJ1-5
TGTGCCAGCAGTTACTCTCCAGGGGGCGGGCAGCCCCAGCATTTT
CASSYSPGGGQPQHF
>.|TRBV5-1|.|14|TRBJ2-7
TGCGCCAGCAGCTGGACTACCTCGACGGACGAGCAGTACTTC
CASSWTTSTDEQYF